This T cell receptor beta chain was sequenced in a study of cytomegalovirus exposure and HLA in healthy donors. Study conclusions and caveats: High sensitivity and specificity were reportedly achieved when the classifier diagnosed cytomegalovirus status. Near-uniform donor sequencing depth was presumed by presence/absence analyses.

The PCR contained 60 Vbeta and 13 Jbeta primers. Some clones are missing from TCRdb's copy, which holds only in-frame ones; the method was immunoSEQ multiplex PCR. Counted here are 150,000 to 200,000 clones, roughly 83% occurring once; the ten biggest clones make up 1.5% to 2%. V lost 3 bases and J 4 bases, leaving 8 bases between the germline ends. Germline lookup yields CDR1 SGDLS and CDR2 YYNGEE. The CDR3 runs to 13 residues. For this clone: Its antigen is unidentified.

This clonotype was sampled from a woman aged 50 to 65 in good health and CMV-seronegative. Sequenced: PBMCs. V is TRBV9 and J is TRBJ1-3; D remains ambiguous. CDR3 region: CASSAGRGNTIYF. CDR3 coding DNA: TGTGCCAGCAGCGCGGGTCGGGGAAACACCATATATTTT.